This record concerns one T cell receptor beta chain sequence. This clonotype was seen a few times. What this receptor recognizes is not known. One base away there is no much larger clone; base qualities are not given. The CDR3 goes from the cysteine to the phenylalanine over 15 residues. Left in the record is the CDR3 DNA by itself, 45 bases read in frame from the first base. V gives up 0 bases and J gives up 7 bases, and the segment between their germline ends measures 17 bases. Via the germline V gene, CDR1 is SGHRS and CDR2 YFSETQ. The sample comes from a study of response to subunit inactivated influenza vaccine (dated by TCRdb to the late 2010s). Describing the broader study: The study used deep quantitative T cell receptor repertoire profiling to track responses to a trivalent subunit inactivated influenza vaccine.

The library was generated by RT-PCR. The sequencer was an Illumina HiSeq 2500. TCRdb reprocessed the public reads (quality trimming at Q25 with fastp, clone calling with MiXCR) and kept in-frame beta chains. Each entry merges the rows of one CDR3 protein and shows their most common DNA and genes. Within this sample are around 600,000 distinct CDR3 sequences, with around 11% of them counted one time only. The top ten constitute approximately 11% of the sample. Study-wide conclusions, independent of this receptor: The authors proposed that each seasonal influenza vaccination may bring in only a limited number of new T cells.

The same specimen was also included in a second study, on T cells expressing NK-cell markers. Reported in the second study: 5'RACE template switching, by which a universal primer site and unique molecular identifiers were added, was used to make TCR beta cDNA libraries. Three sorted T-cell subsets (CD3+CD56+NKG2C+, CD3+CD56+NKG2C- and CD3+CD56-NKG2C+) from fewer than 10 donors had their TCR beta-chain repertoires profiled. Among the eight sequenced donors, only one was HCMV-seronegative, while the other seven were HCMV-seropositive. To restrict sorting to alphabetaTCR-expressing T cells, an anti-gammadeltaTCR antibody was added in several experiments. In several donors, the dominant CD3+CD56+NKG2C+ clonotypes were among the top 10 CD8+ clonotypes and accounted for about 1.0-7.5% of CD8+ T cells. Those dominant clonotypes were again the most abundant among CD3+CD56-NKG2C+ cells in a few donors, at about 28.3-65%. Whether the expanded NKG2C-expressing T cell clones were specific for HCMV antigens was left unclear. The study sequenced eight donors, all healthy volunteers chosen at random: three men and five women. To determine HCMV serostatus, a commercial ELISA kit was used to detect HCMV-specific IgG in serum. Ficoll density gradient centrifugation was used to isolate peripheral blood mononuclear cells from blood. Bulk peripheral blood T-cell repertoires were additionally sequenced from unsorted PBMC for about 6 donors. cDNA synthesis was primed from the TCR beta constant segment and was followed by two successive PCR amplification steps. Libraries were sequenced as 2 x 150 bp reads on Illumina HiSeq 2000/2500, MiSeq or NextSeq. MIGEC was used to demultiplex reads and group reads by UMI, and MiTCR was used to assemble and quantify clonotypes. To exclude erroneous sequences, any TCR cDNA sequence not supported by at least two reads was discarded. Downstream repertoire analysis used the tcR package, and clonotypes were matched across fractions by CDR3 nucleotide sequence plus V segment. Antigen specificity was annotated against VDJdb with VDJmatch, allowing one amino acid substitution in CDR3.

The sequence was obtained from a man aged 45-65 years who received an inactivated influenza vaccine. Donor details come from another sample of the same person, matched by shared clones. The sequencing here drew on PBMCs from blood, taken on the day of vaccination. The chain is made from TRBV5-1 and TRBJ2-7; the D segment is perhaps TRBD1 or TRBD2, each sharing 6 matched bases. The CDR3 region has the sequence CASSLAGGPQGEQYF. The DNA reads TGCGCCAGCAGCTTGGCCGGGGGCCCCCAAGGGGAGCAGTACTTC.